The clone carrying this TCR beta chain appeared many times. Germline V lookup: CDR1 SGHRS, CDR2 YFSETQ. The CDR3 is 15 amino acids. The V and J ends lost 3 bases and 1 base respectively, with 13 bases between them. The data originate from a study of T cells in Graves' hyperthyroidism and ophthalmopathy. The CDR3 regions of TCR beta were amplified from RNA transcripts. HTBI primers were the set used in a first-round RT-PCR of the TCR CDR3. TCRdb re-called the multiplex PCR reads through MiXCR, storing one row per CDR3 protein. Altogether about 480,000 distinct CDR3 sequences are present, 20% to 25% being singletons, with the ten largest covering approximately 54%.

The genes are TRBV5-1 and TRBJ1-1; D not resolved. The sequence derives from a woman in her 70s with Graves' ophthalmopathy. Sequenced: blood. The CDR3 region is CASSSGNTRNTEAFF. Here the CDR3 DNA reads TGCGCCAGCAGCTCCGGAAATACTAGGAACACTGAAGCTTTCTTT.